The rows below give T cell receptor beta chains drawn from one sample of a study of OX40 agonist ivuxolimab in advanced cancers. Using immunoSEQ multiplex PCR, the repertoire was profiled, and TCRdb retains in-frame clones only, with some absent. The sample carries about 100,000 clones, 75% to 95% recorded once. This specimen was CD4+ or CD8+ T cells sorted from blood, taken in a trial of the OX40 agonist ivuxolimab. The receptor source for this set is an adult with an advanced solid tumor such as melanoma, head and neck, liver or kidney cancer. CDR3s include the opening cysteine and the closing phenylalanine or tryptophan. The D gene is left open where the match is weak. Some rows have no size entry. The others give once, few or many, or a class for an expanded clone.

J gene: TRBJ2-7; clone size: NA; D gene: NA; V gene: TRBV27; CDR3 protein: CASSLKNLGGSYEQYF; CDR3 DNA: TGTGCCAGCAGTTTGAAAAATCTCGGGGGTTCCTACGAGCAGTACTTC
J gene: TRBJ2-7; clone size: NA; D gene: TRBD1; V gene: TRBV2; CDR3 protein: CASRGTGRSYEQYF; CDR3 DNA: TGTGCCAGCAGGGGGACAGGGCGGTCCTACGAGCAGTACTTC
J gene: TRBJ2-5; clone size: NA; D gene: TRBD2; V gene: TRBV9; CDR3 protein: CASSVSGRDQETQYF; CDR3 DNA: TGTGCCAGCAGCGTAAGTGGGAGGGACCAAGAGACCCAGTACTTC
J gene: TRBJ1-1; clone size: NA; D gene: NA; V gene: TRBV12-5; CDR3 protein: CASRGWGAGKAFF; CDR3 DNA: TGTGCTAGCCGGGGTTGGGGGGCCGGCAAAGCTTTCTTT
J gene: TRBJ2-3; clone size: NA; D gene: TRBD1; V gene: TRBV2; CDR3 protein: CATRTGSGTDTQYF; CDR3 DNA: TGTGCCACACGGACAGGGAGCGGCACAGATACGCAGTATTTT
J gene: TRBJ1-2; clone size: NA; D gene: NA; V gene: TRBV4-3; CDR3 protein: CASSQADGTNYGYTF; CDR3 DNA: TGCGCCAGCAGCCAAGCGGACGGAACTAACTATGGCTACACCTTC
J gene: TRBJ2-2; clone size: NA; D gene: NA; V gene: TRBV10-1; CDR3 protein: CASSGGETGELFF; CDR3 DNA: TGCGCCAGCAGTGGAGGGGAGACCGGGGAGCTGTTTTTT
J gene: TRBJ2-5; clone size: NA; D gene: NA; V gene: TRBV5-1; CDR3 protein: CASNPTGDLGGETQYF; CDR3 DNA: TGCGCCAGCAACCCGACCGGGGACCTAGGAGGGGAGACCCAGTACTTC
J gene: TRBJ2-6; clone size: NA; D gene: NA; V gene: TRBV5-6; CDR3 protein: CASSLVGIGAGANVLTF; CDR3 DNA: TGTGCCAGCAGCTTGGTGGGGATCGGTGCCGGGGCCAACGTCCTGACTTTC
J gene: TRBJ1-1; clone size: NA; D gene: NA; V gene: TRBV27; CDR3 protein: CASSRSAGAYEAFF; CDR3 DNA: TGTGCCAGCAGCCGGAGCGCGGGGGCATATGAAGCTTTCTTT
J gene: TRBJ2-1; clone size: NA; D gene: TRBD2; V gene: TRBV7-8; CDR3 protein: CASSLERLAGSEQFF; CDR3 DNA: TGTGCCAGCAGCTTAGAGAGACTAGCGGGATCTGAGCAGTTCTTC
J gene: TRBJ1-2; clone size: NA; D gene: NA; V gene: TRBV4-2; CDR3 protein: CASSQSIQVFDYGYTF; CDR3 DNA: TGTGCCAGCAGCCAATCGATACAGGTATTTGACTATGGCTACACCTTC
J gene: TRBJ2-7; clone size: NA; D gene: TRBD2; V gene: TRBV2; CDR3 protein: CAIKLANYEQYF; CDR3 DNA: TGTGCCATCAAACTAGCGAACTACGAGCAGTACTTC
J gene: TRBJ2-1; clone size: NA; D gene: NA; V gene: TRBV5-1; CDR3 protein: CASSFRTFGLNEQFF; CDR3 DNA: TGCGCCAGCAGCTTTCGGACTTTCGGTCTCAATGAGCAGTTCTTC
J gene: TRBJ2-1; clone size: NA; D gene: NA; V gene: TRBV4-3; CDR3 protein: CASSQVTDTEQFF; CDR3 DNA: TGCGCCAGCAGCCAAGTGACAGACACTGAGCAGTTCTTC
J gene: TRBJ2-3; clone size: once; D gene: TRBD1; V gene: TRBV6-1; CDR3 protein: CASKKDRGTDTQYF; CDR3 DNA: TGTGCCAGCAAGAAGGACAGGGGCACAGATACGCAGTATTTT
J gene: TRBJ1-1; clone size: once; D gene: NA; V gene: TRBV5-8; CDR3 protein: CASRGPGLDTEAFF; CDR3 DNA: TGTGCCAGCAGGGGCCCGGGGTTGGACACTGAAGCTTTCTTT
J gene: TRBJ2-7; clone size: NA; D gene: TRBD2; V gene: TRBV4-1; CDR3 protein: CASSQARGRRQYF; CDR3 DNA: TGCGCCAGCAGCCAAGCCCGCGGGAGGAGGCAGTACTTC
J gene: TRBJ1-2; clone size: NA; D gene: NA; V gene: TRBV28; CDR3 protein: CASSGGQNYGYTF; CDR3 DNA: TGTGCCAGCAGCGGCGGACAAAACTATGGCTACACCTTC
J gene: TRBJ1-1; clone size: NA; D gene: NA; V gene: TRBV5-1; CDR3 protein: CASSLADRRNTEAFF; CDR3 DNA: TGCGCCAGCAGCTTGGCCGACAGGAGGAACACTGAAGCTTTCTTT
J gene: TRBJ2-7; clone size: NA; D gene: TRBD2; V gene: TRBV28; CDR3 protein: CASTRGGEAEQYF; CDR3 DNA: TGTGCCAGCACCCGGGGGGGGGAGGCCGAGCAGTACTTC
J gene: TRBJ1-4; clone size: NA; D gene: NA; V gene: TRBV28; CDR3 protein: CASSLYAGTPEKLFF; CDR3 DNA: TGTGCCAGCAGTTTATATGCTGGGACACCTGAAAAACTGTTTTTT
J gene: TRBJ1-2; clone size: once; D gene: TRBD1; V gene: TRBV29-1; CDR3 protein: CSASTLDRDYGYTF; CDR3 DNA: TGCAGCGCCTCTACCTTGGACAGGGACTATGGCTACACCTTC
J gene: TRBJ2-7; clone size: NA; D gene: TRBD1; V gene: TRBV28; CDR3 protein: CASSGDRGYEQYF; CDR3 DNA: TGTGCCAGCAGCGGGGACAGGGGCTACGAGCAGTACTTC
J gene: TRBJ1-1; clone size: NA; D gene: NA; V gene: TRBV6-5; CDR3 protein: CASSYNRANTEAFF; CDR3 DNA: TGTGCCAGCAGTTACAACAGGGCGAACACTGAAGCTTTCTTT
J gene: TRBJ1-4; clone size: NA; D gene: TRBD1; V gene: TRBV19; CDR3 protein: CASSTQTGLGEKLFF; CDR3 DNA: TGTGCCAGTAGTACCCAGACAGGGTTGGGTGAAAAACTGTTTTTT
J gene: TRBJ2-7; clone size: few; D gene: TRBD1; V gene: TRBV5-6; CDR3 protein: CASGTGGSYEQYF; CDR3 DNA: TGTGCCAGTGGGACAGGGGGCTCCTACGAGCAGTACTTC
J gene: TRBJ2-7; clone size: NA; D gene: NA; V gene: TRBV5-1; CDR3 protein: CASSGGGAGGFWILAYEQYF; CDR3 DNA: TGCGCCAGCAGCGGAGGAGGGGCAGGGGGATTCTGGATCCTGGCCTACGAGCAGTACTTC
J gene: TRBJ2-7; clone size: NA; D gene: TRBD2; V gene: TRBV7-2; CDR3 protein: CASSLEGAGGLYEQYF; CDR3 DNA: TGTGCCAGCAGCCTGGAGGGAGCGGGGGGCCTCTACGAGCAGTACTTC
J gene: TRBJ2-1; clone size: once; D gene: NA; V gene: TRBV5-1; CDR3 protein: CASSSVGMGRVYNEQFF; CDR3 DNA: TGCGCCAGCAGCTCGGTCGGTATGGGCAGGGTTTACAATGAGCAGTTCTTC
J gene: TRBJ2-1; clone size: once; D gene: NA; V gene: TRBV15; CDR3 protein: CATSRSPGLPSGQFF; CDR3 DNA: TGTGCCACCAGCAGGTCCCCGGGCCTCCCTTCGGGGCAGTTCTTC
J gene: TRBJ2-3; clone size: NA; D gene: TRBD2; V gene: TRBV18; CDR3 protein: CASSPTRTSLDTQYF; CDR3 DNA: TGTGCCAGCTCACCAACAAGGACTAGCTTGGATACGCAGTATTTT
J gene: TRBJ2-1; clone size: NA; D gene: TRBD2; V gene: TRBV7-2; CDR3 protein: CASSLIGSGSSYNEQFF; CDR3 DNA: TGTGCCAGCAGCTTAATCGGAAGCGGGAGTTCTTACAATGAGCAGTTCTTC